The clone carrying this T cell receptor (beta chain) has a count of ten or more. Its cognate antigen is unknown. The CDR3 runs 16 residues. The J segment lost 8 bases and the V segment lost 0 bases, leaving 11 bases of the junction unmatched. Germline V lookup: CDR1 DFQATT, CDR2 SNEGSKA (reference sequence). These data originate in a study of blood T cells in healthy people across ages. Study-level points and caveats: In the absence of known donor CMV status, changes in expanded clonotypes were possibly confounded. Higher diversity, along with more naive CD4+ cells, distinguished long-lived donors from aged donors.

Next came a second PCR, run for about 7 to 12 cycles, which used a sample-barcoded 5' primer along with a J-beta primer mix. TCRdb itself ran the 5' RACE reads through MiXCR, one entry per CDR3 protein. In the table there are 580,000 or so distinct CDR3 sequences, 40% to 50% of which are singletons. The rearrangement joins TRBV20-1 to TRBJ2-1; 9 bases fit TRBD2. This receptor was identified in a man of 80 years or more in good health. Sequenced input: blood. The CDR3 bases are TGCAGTGCTAGAGATGAGGTTAGCGGGAGTTGGGATGAGCAGTTCTTC. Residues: CSARDEVSGSWDEQFF.